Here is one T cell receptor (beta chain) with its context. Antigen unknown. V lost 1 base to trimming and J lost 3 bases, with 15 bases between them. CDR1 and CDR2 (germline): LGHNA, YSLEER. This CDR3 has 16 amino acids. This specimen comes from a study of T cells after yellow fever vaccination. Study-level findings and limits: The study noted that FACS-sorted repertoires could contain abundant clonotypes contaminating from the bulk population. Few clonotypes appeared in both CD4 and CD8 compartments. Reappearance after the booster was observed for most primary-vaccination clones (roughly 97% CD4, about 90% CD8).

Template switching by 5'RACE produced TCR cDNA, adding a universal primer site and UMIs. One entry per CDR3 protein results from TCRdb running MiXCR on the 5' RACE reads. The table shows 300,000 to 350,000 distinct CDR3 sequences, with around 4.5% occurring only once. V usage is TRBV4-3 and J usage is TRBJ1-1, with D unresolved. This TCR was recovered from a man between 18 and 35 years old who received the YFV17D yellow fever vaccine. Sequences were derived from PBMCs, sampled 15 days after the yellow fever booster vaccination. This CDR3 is CASSQAFVVLDTEAFF. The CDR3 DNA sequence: TGCGCCAGCAGCCAAGCTTTCGTCGTGTTGGACACTGAAGCTTTCTTT.